Described below is a single TCR beta chain sequence and its context. The antigen remains undetermined. This entry is derived from a study of Ad26.COV2.S vaccination and SARS-CoV-2 variants. Treatment in this sample: around 19 received Ad26.COV2.S at low or high dose, single or two shots; roughly five received placebo; per-sample allocation not given. Sample collection was performed on day 63 after the first vaccine or placebo injection. Study-level results: Reportedly, spike-specific CD8+ and CD4+ T cell responses achieved substantial breadth once vaccination had taken place. In TCR breadth and depth analyses, total T cell responses may have been underestimated.

The V gene lost 3 bases and the J gene lost 1 base, with 21 bases spanning the gap. The CDR3 is 17 residues long. Germline CDR1 and CDR2: DFQATT and SNEGSKA (reference sequence). Sequenced by immunoSEQ multiplex PCR; TCRdb stores in-frame clones only, minus some. This table has some 250,000 clones, 85% to 90% appearing once. Specimen: peripheral blood, collected in a trial of Ad26.COV2.S vaccine versus placebo. The chain uses TRBV20-1 and TRBJ1-2, with D maybe TRBD1 (5 bases). The clonotype was recovered from a person aged 18-65 years who received the Ad26.COV2.S COVID-19 vaccine or a placebo. CDR3 amino acids: CSASTGANQNYNYGYTF. The CDR3 coding sequence is TGCAGTGCTAGTACCGGGGCCAATCAAAACTATAACTATGGCTACACCTTC.